This T cell receptor (beta chain) was obtained from a study of blood T cells in healthy people across ages. Background on the study: Template switching captured about one barcoded beta molecule per two T cells.

Combining a sample-barcoded 5' primer with a J-beta primer mix, a second PCR ran for 7 to 11 cycles. In TCRdb, the 5' RACE reads were re-called with MiXCR into one record per CDR3 protein. This table has roughly 1.7 million distinct CDR3 sequences, roughly 32% appearing once. Peripheral blood was drawn, approximately 9.5 milliliters per donor. With regard to this clonotype: Antigen: not known.

Study-wide points: Greater diversity and more naive CD4+ cells were seen in long-lived donors than in aged donors. Older age coincided with a roughly linear decline in TCR beta diversity per million T cells.

Germline V gene sequence: CDR1 MRHNA, CDR2 SNTAGT. J was trimmed by 2 bases and V by 6 bases; bases with no gene match: 11. The CDR3 covers 16 residues. The V gene is TRBV6-4, the J gene TRBJ2-7, with 9 bases identical to TRBD1. The sequence was obtained from a woman aged 30 to 39 in good health. The sequenced sample consisted of blood. The CDR3: CASSRYPGTGTYEQYF. CDR3 sequence (DNA): TGTGCCAGCAGCCGCTACCCAGGGACAGGGACCTACGAGCAGTACTTC.